This is a list of T cell receptor beta chains from one sample in a study of chemoradiotherapy in HPV16-positive cancers. The assay was immunoSEQ multiplex PCR, and TCRdb's table has in-frame clones only and misses some. This sample has roughly 23,000 clones; approximately 70% occur once, and the top ten carry around 2.5%. Sample collection was performed from a patient who underwent chemoradiotherapy. The receptor source for this set is a human donor with HPV-associated anogenital cancer. Each CDR3 is given with its conserved first and last residue. A D gene is named only where the DNA matches it firmly. Size is stated for part of the rows, as once, few or many counts, or as a class when the clone is expanded.

D gene: TRBD2
J gene: TRBJ2-2
V gene: TRBV18
clone size: once
CDR3 protein: CASSLLGLAGGTTGELFF
CDR3 DNA: TGTGCCAGCTCACTTCTGGGACTAGCGGGAGGAACTACCGGGGAGCTGTTTTTT

D gene: .
J gene: TRBJ1-2
V gene: TRBV19
clone size: once
CDR3 protein: CASNNRRYGYTF
CDR3 DNA: TGTGCCAGTAATAACCGACGGTATGGCTACACCTTC

D gene: TRBD1
J gene: TRBJ2-1
V gene: TRBV4-3
clone size: .
CDR3 protein: CASSQDRGTGSYEQFF
CDR3 DNA: TGCGCCAGCAGCCAAGACAGGGGGACAGGGAGTTATGAGCAGTTCTTC

D gene: .
J gene: TRBJ1-1
V gene: TRBV19
clone size: .
CDR3 protein: CASSRWGTEAFF
CDR3 DNA: TGTGCCAGTAGCCGCTGGGGCACTGAAGCTTTCTTT

D gene: TRBD1
J gene: TRBJ2-7
V gene: TRBV5-1
clone size: .
CDR3 protein: CASSSRQGASYEQYF
CDR3 DNA: TGCGCCAGCAGCTCCCGACAGGGGGCCTCCTACGAGCAGTACTTC

D gene: TRBD1
J gene: TRBJ2-7
V gene: TRBV27
clone size: .
CDR3 protein: CASSISGTGSEQYF
CDR3 DNA: TGTGCCAGCAGTATCTCCGGGACAGGGTCCGAGCAGTACTTC

D gene: .
J gene: TRBJ1-1
V gene: TRBV7-9
clone size: .
CDR3 protein: CASSTDSEAFF
CDR3 DNA: TGTGCCAGCAGCACGGACAGTGAAGCTTTCTTT

D gene: .
J gene: TRBJ1-3
V gene: TRBV5-1
clone size: .
CDR3 protein: CASSLDRLSGNTIYF
CDR3 DNA: TGCGCCAGCAGCTTGGACAGGCTCTCTGGAAACACCATATATTTT

D gene: .
J gene: TRBJ2-1
V gene: TRBV7-7
clone size: .
CDR3 protein: CASSVTTSNEQFF
CDR3 DNA: TGTGCTAGCAGCGTCACGACTAGTAATGAGCAGTTCTTC

D gene: TRBD1
J gene: TRBJ1-1
V gene: TRBV28
clone size: once
CDR3 protein: CASSLRTGGNTEAFF
CDR3 DNA: TGTGCCAGCAGTCTTCGGACAGGGGGGAACACTGAAGCTTTCTTT

D gene: .
J gene: TRBJ1-1
V gene: TRBV28
clone size: .
CDR3 protein: CASSLLSRGNVLGTEAFF
CDR3 DNA: TGTGCCAGCAGTTTATTGTCTAGAGGGAACGTTTTAGGCACTGAAGCTTTCTTT